The present T cell receptor beta chain was sequenced within a study of CD8 T cells in Susac syndrome. Random hexamers were used to reverse transcribe the RNA input (roughly 0.5 to 1 ug). TCRdb reprocessed the immunoSEQ multiplex PCR reads via MiXCR and lists one record per CDR3 protein. This table holds nearly 200,000 distinct CDR3 sequences, around 96% found once. This CDR3 is 15 amino acids long. V shed 0 bases and J 0 bases; nucleotides not matched to a gene: 2. CDR1 and CDR2 (germline): MNHNY, SVGAGI (reference sequence). The T cells that were sequenced for TCR beta were CD8+ and CD4+ cells from blood. Through negative isolation, CD4+ and CD8+ T cells were obtained, while TEMRA cells were enriched using FACS.

Sample: CD4+ T cells from PBMCs. This TCR was sampled from a human donor with multiple sclerosis. The chain is built from TRBV6-6 and TRBJ2-7, with 7 nucleotides matching TRBD1. The CDR3 loop is CASSYSGTVSYEQYF. The CDR3 nucleotides read TGTGCCAGCAGTTACTCCGGGACAGTCTCCTACGAGCAGTACTTC.